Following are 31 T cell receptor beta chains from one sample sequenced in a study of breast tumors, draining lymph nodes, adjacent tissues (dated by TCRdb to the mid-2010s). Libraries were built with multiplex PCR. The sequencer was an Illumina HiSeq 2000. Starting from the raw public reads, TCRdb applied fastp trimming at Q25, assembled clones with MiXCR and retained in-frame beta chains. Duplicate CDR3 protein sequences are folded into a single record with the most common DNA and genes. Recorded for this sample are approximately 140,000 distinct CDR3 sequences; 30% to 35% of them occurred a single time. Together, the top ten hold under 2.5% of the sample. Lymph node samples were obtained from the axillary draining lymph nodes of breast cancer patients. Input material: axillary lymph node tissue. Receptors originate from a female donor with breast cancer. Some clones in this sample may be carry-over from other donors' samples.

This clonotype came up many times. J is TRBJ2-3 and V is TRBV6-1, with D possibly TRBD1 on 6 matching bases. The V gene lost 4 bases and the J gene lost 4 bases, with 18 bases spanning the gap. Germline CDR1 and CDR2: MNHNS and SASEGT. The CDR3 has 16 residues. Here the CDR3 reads CASSGRQEEVSDTQYF. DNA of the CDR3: TGTGCCAGCAGTGGCCGACAGGAAGAAGTATCAGATACGCAGTATTTT.

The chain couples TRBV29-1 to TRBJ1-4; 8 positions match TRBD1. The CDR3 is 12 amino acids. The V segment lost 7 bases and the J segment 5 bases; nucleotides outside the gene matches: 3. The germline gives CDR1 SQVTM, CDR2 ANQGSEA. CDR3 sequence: CSGGQGNEKLFF. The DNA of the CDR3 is TGCAGCGGAGGACAGGGAAATGAAAAACTGTTTTTT.

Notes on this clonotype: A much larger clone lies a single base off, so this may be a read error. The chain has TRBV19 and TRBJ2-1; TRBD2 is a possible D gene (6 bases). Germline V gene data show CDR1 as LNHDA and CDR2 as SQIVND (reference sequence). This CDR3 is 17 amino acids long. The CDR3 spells CASSIAGRAGSYNEQSF. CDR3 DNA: TGTGCCAGTAGTATAGCTGGGAGAGCGGGTTCCTACAATGAGCAGTCCTTC.

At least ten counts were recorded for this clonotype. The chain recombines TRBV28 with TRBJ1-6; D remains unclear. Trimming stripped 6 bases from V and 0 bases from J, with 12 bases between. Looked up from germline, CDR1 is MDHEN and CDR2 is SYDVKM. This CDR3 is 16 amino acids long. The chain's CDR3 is CASSYGISSYNSPLHF. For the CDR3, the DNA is TGTGCCAGCAGCTACGGTATCAGCTCCTATAATTCACCCCTCCACTTT.

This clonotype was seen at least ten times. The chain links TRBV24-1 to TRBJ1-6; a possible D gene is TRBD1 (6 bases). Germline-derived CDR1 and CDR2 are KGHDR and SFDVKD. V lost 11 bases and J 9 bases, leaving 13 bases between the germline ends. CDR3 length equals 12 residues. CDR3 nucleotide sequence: TGTGCCATCAAGACAGGAGTTTCACCCCTCCACTTT. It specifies CAIKTGVSPLHF.

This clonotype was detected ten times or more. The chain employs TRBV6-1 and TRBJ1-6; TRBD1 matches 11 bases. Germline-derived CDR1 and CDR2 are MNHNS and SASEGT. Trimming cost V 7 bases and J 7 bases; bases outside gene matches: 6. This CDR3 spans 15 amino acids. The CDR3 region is CASTWTGGGNSPLHF. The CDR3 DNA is TGTGCCAGCACCTGGACAGGGGGCGGGAATTCACCCCTCCACTTT.

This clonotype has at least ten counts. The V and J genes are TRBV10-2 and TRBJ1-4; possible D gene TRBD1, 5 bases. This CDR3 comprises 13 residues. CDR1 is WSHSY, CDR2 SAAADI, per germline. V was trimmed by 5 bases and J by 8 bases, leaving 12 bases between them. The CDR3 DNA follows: TGCGCCAGCAGTCCGGACATTGTGGAAAAACTGTTTTTT. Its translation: CASSPDIVEKLFF.

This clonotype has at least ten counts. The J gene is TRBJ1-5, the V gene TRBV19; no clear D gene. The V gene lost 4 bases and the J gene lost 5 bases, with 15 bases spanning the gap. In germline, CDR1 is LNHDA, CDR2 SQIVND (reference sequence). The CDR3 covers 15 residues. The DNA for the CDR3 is TGTGCCAGTAGTAGCGGCGCGGTAGGGTATCAGCCCCAGCATTTT. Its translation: CASSSGAVGYQPQHF.

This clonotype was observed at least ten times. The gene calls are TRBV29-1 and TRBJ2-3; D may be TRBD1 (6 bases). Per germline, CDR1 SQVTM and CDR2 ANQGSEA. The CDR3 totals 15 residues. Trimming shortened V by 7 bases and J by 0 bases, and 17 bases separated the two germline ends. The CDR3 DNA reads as TGCAGCGCTAGCCGGGGCAGGGGCAGCACAGATACGCAGTATTTT. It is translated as CSASRGRGSTDTQYF.

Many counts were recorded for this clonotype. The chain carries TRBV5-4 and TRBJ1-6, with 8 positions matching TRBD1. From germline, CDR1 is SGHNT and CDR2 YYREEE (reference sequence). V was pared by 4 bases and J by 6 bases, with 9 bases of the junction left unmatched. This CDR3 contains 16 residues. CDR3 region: CASSATGAKTNSPLHF. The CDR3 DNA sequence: TGTGCCAGCAGCGCGACAGGGGCCAAAACTAATTCACCCCTCCACTTT.

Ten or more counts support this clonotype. The CDR3: CASSFLAGGNTGELFF. The CDR3 nucleotides read TGTGCCAGCAGTTTTCTAGCGGGGGGGAACACCGGGGAGCTGTTTTTT. The rearrangement links TRBV12-3 or TRBV12-4 to TRBJ2-2; 11 bases match TRBD2. The CDR3 has 16 amino acids. The trim removed 3 bases at V and 1 base at J, leaving 1 base unmatched.

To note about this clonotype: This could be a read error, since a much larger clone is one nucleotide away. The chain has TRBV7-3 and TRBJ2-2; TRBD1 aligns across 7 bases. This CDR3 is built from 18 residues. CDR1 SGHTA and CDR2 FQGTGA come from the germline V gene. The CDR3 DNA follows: TGTGCCAGCAGCTTAAAGGGGAAGGGGGCCTACGGCACCCGGGAGCTGTTTTTT. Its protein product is CASSLKGKGAYGTRELFF.

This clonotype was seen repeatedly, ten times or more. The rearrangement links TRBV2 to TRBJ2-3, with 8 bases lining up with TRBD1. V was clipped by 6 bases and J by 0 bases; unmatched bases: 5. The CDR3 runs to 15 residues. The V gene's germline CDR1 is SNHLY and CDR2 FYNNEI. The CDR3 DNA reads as TGTGCCAGCAGACGCACAGGGGGGAGCACAGATACGCAGTATTTT. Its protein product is CASRRTGGSTDTQYF.

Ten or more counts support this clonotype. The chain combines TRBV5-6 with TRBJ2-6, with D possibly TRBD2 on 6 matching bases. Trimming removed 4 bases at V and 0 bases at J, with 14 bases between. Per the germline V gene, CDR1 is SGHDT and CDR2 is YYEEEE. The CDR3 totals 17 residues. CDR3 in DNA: TGTGCCAGCAGCCTGGGCGGGGACCTCTCTGGGGCCAACGTCCTGACTTTC. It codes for CASSLGGDLSGANVLTF.

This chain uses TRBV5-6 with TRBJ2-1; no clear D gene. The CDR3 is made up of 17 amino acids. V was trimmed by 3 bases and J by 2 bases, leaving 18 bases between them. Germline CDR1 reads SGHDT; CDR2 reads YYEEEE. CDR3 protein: CASSSIKAGNTYNEQFF. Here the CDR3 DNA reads TGTGCCAGCAGCTCGATAAAAGCTGGAAACACCTACAATGAGCAGTTCTTC.

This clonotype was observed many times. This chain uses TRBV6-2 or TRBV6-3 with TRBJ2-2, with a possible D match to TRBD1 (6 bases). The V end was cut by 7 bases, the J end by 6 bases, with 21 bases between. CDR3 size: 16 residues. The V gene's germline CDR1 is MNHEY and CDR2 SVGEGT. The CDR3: CASIEVGGRVSGELFF. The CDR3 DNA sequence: TGTGCCAGCATTGAGGTTGGGGGCAGGGTTTCCGGGGAGCTGTTTTTT.

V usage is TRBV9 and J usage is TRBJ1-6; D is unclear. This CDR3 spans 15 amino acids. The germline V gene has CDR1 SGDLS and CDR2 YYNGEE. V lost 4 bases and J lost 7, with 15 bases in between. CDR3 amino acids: CASSRVETGNSPLHF. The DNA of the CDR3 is TGTGCCAGCAGCCGAGTTGAGACGGGCAATTCACCCCTCCACTTT.

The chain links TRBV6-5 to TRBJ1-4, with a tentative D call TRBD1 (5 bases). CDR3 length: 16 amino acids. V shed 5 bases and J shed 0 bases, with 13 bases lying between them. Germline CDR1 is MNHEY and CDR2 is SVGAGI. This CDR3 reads CASSLWGVATNEKLFF. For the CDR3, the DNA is TGTGCCAGCAGTCTCTGGGGGGTCGCAACTAATGAAAAACTGTTTTTT.

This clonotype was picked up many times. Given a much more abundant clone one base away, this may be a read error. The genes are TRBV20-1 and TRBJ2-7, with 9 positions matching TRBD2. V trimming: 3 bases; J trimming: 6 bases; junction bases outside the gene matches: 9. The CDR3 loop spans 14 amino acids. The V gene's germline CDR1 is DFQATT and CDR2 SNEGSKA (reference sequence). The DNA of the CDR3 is TGCAGTGCTAGTCTGGCTAGCGGGGCCTCCGAGCAGTACTTC. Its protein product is CSASLASGASEQYF.

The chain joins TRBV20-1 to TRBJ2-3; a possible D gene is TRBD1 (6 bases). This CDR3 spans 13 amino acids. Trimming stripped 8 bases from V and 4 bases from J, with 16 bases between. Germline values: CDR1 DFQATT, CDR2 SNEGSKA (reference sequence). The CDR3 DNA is TGCAGTACTACCCAGGGGAGTGCAGATACGCAGTATTTT. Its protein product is CSTTQGSADTQYF.

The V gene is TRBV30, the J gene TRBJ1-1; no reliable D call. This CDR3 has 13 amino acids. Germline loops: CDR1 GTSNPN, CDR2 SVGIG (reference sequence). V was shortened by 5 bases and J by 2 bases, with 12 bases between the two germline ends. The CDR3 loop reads CAWERTGNTEAFF. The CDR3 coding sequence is TGTGCCTGGGAACGGACGGGAAACACTGAAGCTTTCTTT.

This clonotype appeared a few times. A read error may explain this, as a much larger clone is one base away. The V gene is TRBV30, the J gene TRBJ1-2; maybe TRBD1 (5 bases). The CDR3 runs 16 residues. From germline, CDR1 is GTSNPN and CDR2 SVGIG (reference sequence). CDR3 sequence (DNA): TGTGCCTGGAGTCGGAATCGACAGCTCCGTTTCGGTGGCCACACCTTC. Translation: CAWSRNRQLRFGGHTF.

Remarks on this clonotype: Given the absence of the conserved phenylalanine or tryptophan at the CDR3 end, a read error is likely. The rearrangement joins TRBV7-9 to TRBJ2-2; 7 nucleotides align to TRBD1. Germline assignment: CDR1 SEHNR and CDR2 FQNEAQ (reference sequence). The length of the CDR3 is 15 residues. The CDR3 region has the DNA TGCGCCAGCAGCTCGACAGGGAGGAACACCGGGGAGCTGTTTTCT. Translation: CASSSTGRNTGELFS.

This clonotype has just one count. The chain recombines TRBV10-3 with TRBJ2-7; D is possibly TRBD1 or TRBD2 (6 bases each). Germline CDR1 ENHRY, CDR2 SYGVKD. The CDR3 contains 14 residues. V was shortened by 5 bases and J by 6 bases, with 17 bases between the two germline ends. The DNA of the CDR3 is TGTGCCATCAGTAAGCGAGACGGGGGCCGCGAGCAGTACGTC. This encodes CAISKRDGGREQYV.

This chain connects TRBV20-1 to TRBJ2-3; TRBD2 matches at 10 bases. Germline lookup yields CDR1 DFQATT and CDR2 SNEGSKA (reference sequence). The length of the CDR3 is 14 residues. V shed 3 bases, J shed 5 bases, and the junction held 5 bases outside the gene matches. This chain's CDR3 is CSARATSGIDTQYF. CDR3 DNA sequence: TGCAGTGCTAGGGCTACTAGCGGGATAGATACGCAGTATTTT.

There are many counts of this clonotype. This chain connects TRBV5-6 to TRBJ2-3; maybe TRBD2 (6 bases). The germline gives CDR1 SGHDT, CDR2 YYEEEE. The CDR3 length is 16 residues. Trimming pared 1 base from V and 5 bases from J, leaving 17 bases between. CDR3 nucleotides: TGTGCCAGCAGCTTGTTGTGGGGGGTCGTTAGAGATACGCAGTATTTT. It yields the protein CASSLLWGVVRDTQYF.

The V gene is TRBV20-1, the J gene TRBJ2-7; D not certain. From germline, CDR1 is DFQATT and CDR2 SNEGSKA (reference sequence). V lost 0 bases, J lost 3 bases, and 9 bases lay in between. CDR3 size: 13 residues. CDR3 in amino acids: CSARDIRDYEQYF. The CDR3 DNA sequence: TGCAGTGCTAGAGATATTAGGGACTACGAGCAGTACTTC.

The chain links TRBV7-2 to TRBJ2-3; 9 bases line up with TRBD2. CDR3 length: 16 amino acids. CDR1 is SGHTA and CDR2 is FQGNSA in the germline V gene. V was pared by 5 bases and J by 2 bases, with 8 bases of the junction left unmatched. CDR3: CASSRSSGIFTDTQYF. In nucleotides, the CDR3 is TGTGCCAGCAGCCGTTCTAGCGGGATTTTCACAGATACGCAGTATTTT.

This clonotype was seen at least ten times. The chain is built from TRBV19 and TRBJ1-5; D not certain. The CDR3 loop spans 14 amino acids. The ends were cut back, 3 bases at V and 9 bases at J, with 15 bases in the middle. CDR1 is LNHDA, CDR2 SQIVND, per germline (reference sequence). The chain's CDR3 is CASSIEPGSTPQHF. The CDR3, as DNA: TGTGCCAGTAGTATCGAACCGGGCTCGACGCCCCAGCATTTT.

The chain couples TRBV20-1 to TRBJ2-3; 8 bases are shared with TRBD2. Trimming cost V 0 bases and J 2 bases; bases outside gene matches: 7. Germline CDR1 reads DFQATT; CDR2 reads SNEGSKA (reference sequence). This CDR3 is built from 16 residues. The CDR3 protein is CSARDYQRGFTDTQYF. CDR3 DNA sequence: TGCAGTGCTAGAGATTACCAGCGGGGGTTCACAGATACGCAGTATTTT.

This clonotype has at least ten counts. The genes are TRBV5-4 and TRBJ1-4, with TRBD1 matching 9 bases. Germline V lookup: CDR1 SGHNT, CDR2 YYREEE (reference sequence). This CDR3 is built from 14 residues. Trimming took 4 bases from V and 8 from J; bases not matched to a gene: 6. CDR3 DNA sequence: TGTGCCAGCAGCCTGACAGGGGGAGGAGAAAAACTGTTTTTT. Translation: CASSLTGGGEKLFF.